The following is a T cell receptor (beta chain) sequence with its context. Germline V CDR1 and CDR2: LGHDT, YNNKEL (reference sequence). This CDR3 has 13 amino acids. V was shortened by 8 bases and J by 0 bases, with 10 bases between the two germline ends. The data derive from a study of blood T cell repertoires in COVID-19. Study-level information: Acute-phase and convalescent COVID-19 samples originated in the United States, Italy and Spain. Sources were T cells, B-cell-depleted T cells, or PBMCs; the material itself was cDNA or gDNA.

Under the authors' procedure: How many nucleated cells were present was estimated from reference gene primer amplification. Produced via immunoSEQ multiplex PCR; TCRdb's table is partial and in-frame only. The DNA was the basis for D and trimming; V, J and clone size are from that table. This table holds about 260,000 clones, approximately 84% found once. The source of this sequence is a woman of 80 years or more with acute or convalescent COVID-19. The sample was peripheral blood. V is TRBV3-1 (or the pseudogene TRBV3-2) and J is TRBJ1-1; the D is unclear. The CDR3 bases are TGTGCCAGCGCCGGGAAGGTGAACACTGAAGCTTTCTTT. Protein: CASAGKVNTEAFF.